By sample fraction, the clone carrying this TCR beta chain is medium-sized. As yet, its antigen is unknown. TCRdb called the multiplex PCR reads again in MiXCR, with one record for every CDR3 protein. Of some 15,000 distinct CDR3 sequences listed, roughly 52% were seen once; the top ten hold roughly 15%. This sample was included in a study of breast tumors, draining lymph nodes, adjacent tissues. Study conclusions and caveats: Most tumor T cells seemingly derive from lymph node, then expand in tumor.

J gave up 9 bases and V 5 bases, and 4 bases lay outside the gene matches. The CDR3 is 12 amino acids. Germline V gives CDR1 GTSNPN, CDR2 SVGIG (reference sequence). V gene TRBV30 combines with J gene TRBJ1-6, with 7 bases that match TRBD1. This clonotype was sampled from a female donor with breast cancer. Some clones in this sample may be carry-over from other donors' samples. Input material: tumor-adjacent breast tissue. CDR3: CAWDREGSPLHF. The CDR3 nucleotides read TGTGCCTGGGACAGGGAAGGTTCACCCCTCCACTTT.